This TCR beta chain was recorded in a study of blood T cell repertoires in COVID-19. The protocol was immunoSEQ multiplex PCR, while the TCRdb copy is restricted to in-frame clones and leaves out a portion. The sample lists a few hundred thousand clones; about 88% were seen once. The sequence derives from a woman in her sixties or seventies in a cohort exposed to, infected with or recovered from COVID-19 (not recorded which). Sequenced sample: PBMCs or T cells enriched from blood (not recorded which).

The CDR3 region is CASSYGQGEGHEQFF. CDR3 coding DNA: TGTGCCAGCAGTTACGGACAGGGGGAGGGGCATGAGCAGTTCTTC. V and J are TRBV6-5 and TRBJ2-1, with TRBD1 matching over 10 bases. The CDR3 covers 15 residues. The germline gives CDR1 MNHEY, CDR2 SVGAGI. J gave up 8 bases and V 2 bases, and 6 bases lay outside the gene matches.